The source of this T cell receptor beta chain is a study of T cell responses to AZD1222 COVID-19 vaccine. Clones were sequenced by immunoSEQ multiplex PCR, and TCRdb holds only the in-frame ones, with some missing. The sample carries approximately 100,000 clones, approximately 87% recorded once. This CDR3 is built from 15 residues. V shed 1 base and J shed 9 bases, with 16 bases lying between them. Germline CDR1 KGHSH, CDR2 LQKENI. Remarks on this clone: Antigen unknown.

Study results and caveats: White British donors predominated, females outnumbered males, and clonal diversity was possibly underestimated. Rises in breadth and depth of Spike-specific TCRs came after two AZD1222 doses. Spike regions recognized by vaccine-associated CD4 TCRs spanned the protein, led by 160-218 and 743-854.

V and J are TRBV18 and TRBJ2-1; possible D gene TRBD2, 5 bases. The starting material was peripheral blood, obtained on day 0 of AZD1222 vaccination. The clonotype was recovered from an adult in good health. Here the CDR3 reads CASSPHDYPGTEQFF. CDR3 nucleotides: TGTGCCAGCTCACCACACGACTACCCCGGAACTGAGCAGTTCTTC.